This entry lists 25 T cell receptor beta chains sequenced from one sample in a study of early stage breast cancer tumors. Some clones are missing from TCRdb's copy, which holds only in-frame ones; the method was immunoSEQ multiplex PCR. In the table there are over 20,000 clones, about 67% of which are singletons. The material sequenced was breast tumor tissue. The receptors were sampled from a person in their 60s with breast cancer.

As DNA, the CDR3 is TGCGCCAGCAGGCTGGGACTAGCGGGCTACACCGGGGAGCTGTTTTTT. This encodes CASRLGLAGYTGELFF. The V gene is TRBV10-2, the J gene TRBJ2-2, with TRBD2 identical over 12 bases. Germline lookup yields CDR1 WSHSY and CDR2 SAAADI. V shed 6 bases, J shed 3 bases, and the junction held 5 bases outside the gene matches. The CDR3 runs 16 residues.

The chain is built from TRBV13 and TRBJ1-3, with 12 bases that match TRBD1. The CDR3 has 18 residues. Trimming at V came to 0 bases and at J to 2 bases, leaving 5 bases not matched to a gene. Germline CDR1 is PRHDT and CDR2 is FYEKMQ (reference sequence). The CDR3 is CASSLGGGTGGPGNTIYF. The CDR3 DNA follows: TGTGCCAGCAGCTTAGGCGGGGGGACAGGGGGCCCTGGAAACACCATATATTTT.

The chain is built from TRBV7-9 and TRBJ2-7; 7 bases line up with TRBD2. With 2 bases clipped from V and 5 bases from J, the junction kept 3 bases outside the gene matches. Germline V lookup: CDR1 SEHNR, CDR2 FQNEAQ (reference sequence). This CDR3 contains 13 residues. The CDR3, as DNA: TGTGCCAGCAGCTTACGGGGGGACGACGAGCAGTACTTC. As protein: CASSLRGDDEQYF.

CDR3 coding DNA: TGTGCCAGCTCACCGACTAGGGGCGGGAGTGCCTCCTACAATGAGCAGTTCTTC. Protein product: CASSPTRGGSASYNEQFF. The rearrangement links TRBV18 to TRBJ2-1, with TRBD2 matching over 7 bases. CDR1 KGHSH and CDR2 LQKENI come from the germline V gene. The CDR3 has 18 residues. V gave up 3 bases and J gave up 0 bases; unmatched junction bases: 11.

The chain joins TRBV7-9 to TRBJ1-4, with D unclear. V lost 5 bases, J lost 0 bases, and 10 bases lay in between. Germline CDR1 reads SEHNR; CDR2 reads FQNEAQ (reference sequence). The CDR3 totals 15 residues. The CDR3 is CASSPRGSTNEKLFF. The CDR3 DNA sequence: TGTGCCAGCAGCCCGCGGGGTTCAACTAATGAAAAACTGTTTTTT.

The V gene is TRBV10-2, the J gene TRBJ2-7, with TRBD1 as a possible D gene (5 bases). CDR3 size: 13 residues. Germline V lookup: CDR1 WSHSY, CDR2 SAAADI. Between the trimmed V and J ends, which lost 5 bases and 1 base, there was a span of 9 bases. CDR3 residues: CASSIQASYEQYF. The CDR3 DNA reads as TGCGCCAGCAGTATACAGGCTTCCTACGAGCAGTACTTC.

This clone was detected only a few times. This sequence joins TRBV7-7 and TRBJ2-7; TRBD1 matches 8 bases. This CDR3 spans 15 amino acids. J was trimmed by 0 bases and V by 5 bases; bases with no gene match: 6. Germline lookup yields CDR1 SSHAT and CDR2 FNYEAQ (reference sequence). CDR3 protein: CASSLGTGTSYEQYF. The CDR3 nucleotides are TGTGCCAGCAGCCTCGGGACAGGAACCTCCTACGAGCAGTACTTC. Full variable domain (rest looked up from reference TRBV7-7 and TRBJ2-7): GAGVSQSPRYKVTKRGQDVTLRCDPISSHATLYWYQQALGQGPEFLTYFNYEAQPDKSGLPSDRFSAERPEGSISTLTIQRTEQRDSAMYRCASSLGTGTSYEQYFGPGTRLTVT.

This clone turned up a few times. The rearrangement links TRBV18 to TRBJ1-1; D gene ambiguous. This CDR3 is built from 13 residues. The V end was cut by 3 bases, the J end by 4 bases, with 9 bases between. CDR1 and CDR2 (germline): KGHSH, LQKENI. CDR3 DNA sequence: TGTGCCAGCTCACCGCAGGTATCCACTGAAGCTTTCTTT. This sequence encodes CASSPQVSTEAFF.

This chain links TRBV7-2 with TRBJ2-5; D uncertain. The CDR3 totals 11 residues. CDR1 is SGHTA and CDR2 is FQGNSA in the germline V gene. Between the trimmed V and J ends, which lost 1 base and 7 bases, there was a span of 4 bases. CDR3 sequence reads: CASSLDRTQYF. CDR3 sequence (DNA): TGTGCCAGCAGCTTAGATCGGACCCAGTACTTC. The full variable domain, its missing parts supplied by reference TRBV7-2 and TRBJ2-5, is GAGVSQSPSNKVTEKGKDVELRCDPISGHTALYWYRQSLGQGLEFLIYFQGNSAPDKSGLPSDRFSAERTGGSVSTLTIQRTQQEDSAVYLCASSLDRTQYFGPGTRLLVL.

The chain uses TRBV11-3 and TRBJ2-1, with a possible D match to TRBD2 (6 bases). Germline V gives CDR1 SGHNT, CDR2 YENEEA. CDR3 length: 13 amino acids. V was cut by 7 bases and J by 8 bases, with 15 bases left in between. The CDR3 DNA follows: TGTGCCAGCAACCCTAGCGATTTCGATGAGCAGTTCTTC. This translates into CASNPSDFDEQFF.

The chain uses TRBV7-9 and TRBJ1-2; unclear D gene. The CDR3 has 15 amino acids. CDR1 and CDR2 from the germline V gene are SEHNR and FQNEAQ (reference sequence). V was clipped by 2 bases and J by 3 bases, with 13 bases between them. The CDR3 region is CASSLSGTTHYGYTF. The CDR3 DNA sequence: TGTGCCAGCAGCTTATCGGGAACCACCCACTATGGCTACACCTTC.

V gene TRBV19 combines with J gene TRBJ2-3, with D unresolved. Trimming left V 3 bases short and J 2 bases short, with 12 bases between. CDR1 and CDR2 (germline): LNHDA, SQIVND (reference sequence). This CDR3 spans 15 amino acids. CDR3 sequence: CASSMWAAATDTQYF. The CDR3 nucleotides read TGTGCCAGTAGTATGTGGGCCGCTGCCACAGATACGCAGTATTTT.

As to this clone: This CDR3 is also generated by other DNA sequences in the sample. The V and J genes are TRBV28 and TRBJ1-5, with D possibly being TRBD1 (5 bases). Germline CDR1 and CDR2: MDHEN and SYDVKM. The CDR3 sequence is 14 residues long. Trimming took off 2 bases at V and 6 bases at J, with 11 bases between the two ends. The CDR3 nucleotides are TGTGCCAGCAGTTTACCCACGGGGGGTCAGCCCCAGCATTTT. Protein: CASSLPTGGQPQHF.

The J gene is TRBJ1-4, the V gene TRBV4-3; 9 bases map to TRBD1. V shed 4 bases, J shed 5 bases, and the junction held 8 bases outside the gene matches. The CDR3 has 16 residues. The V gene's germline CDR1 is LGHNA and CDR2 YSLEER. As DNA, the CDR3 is TGCGCCAGCAGCCCGGATTATGGGACAGGGAATGAAAAACTGTTTTTT. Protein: CASSPDYGTGNEKLFF.

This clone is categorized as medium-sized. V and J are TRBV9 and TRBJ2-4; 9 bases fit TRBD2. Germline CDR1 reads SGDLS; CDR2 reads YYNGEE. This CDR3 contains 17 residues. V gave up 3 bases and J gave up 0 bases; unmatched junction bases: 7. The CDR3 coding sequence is TGTGCCAGCAGCGCGACTAGCGGAGCCCTAGCCAAAAACATTCAGTACTTC. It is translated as CASSATSGALAKNIQYF.

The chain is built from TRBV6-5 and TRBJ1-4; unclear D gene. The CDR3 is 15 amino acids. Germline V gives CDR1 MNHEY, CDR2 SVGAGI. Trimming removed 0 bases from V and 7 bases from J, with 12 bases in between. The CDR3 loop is CASSYSGTVVEKLFF. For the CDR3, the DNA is TGTGCCAGCAGTTACTCGGGCACAGTGGTTGAAAAACTGTTTTTT.

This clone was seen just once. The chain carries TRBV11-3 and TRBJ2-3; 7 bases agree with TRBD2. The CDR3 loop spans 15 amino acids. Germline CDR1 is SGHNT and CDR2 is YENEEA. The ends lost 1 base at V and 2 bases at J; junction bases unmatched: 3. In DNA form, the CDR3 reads TGTGCCAGCAGCTTAGGCGGGAGTGTCACAGATACGCAGTATTTT. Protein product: CASSLGGSVTDTQYF.

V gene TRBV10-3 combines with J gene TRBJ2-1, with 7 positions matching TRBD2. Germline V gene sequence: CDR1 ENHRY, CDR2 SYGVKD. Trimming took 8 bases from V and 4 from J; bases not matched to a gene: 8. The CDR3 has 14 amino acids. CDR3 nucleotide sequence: TGTGCCATCTCCGGGGAGGGCCCATACAATGAGCAGTTCTTC. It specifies CAISGEGPYNEQFF.

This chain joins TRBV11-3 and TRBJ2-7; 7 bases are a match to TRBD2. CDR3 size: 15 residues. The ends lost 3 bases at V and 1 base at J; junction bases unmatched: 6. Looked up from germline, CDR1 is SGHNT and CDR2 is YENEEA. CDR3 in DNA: TGTGCCAGCAGCTTGAGGCGGGAGTCTTCCTACGAGCAGTACTTC. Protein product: CASSLRRESSYEQYF.

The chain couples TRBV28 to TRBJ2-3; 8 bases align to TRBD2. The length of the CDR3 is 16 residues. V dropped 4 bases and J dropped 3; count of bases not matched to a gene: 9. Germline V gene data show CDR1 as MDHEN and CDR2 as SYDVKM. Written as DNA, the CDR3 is TGTGCCAGCAGTTCGCCAGCTCGACTAGCGACAGATACGCAGTATTTT. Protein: CASSSPARLATDTQYF.

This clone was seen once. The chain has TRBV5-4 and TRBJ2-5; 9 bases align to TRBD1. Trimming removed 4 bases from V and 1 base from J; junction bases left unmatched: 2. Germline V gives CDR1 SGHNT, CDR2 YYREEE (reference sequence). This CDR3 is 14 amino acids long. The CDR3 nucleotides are TGTGCCAGCAGCAGGGACAGGGCCCAAGAGACCCAGTACTTC. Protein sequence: CASSRDRAQETQYF.

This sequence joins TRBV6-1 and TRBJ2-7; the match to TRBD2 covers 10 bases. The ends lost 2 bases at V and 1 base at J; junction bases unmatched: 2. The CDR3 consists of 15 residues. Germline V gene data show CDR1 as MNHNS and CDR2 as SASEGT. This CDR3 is CASSELAGESYEQYF. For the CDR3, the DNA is TGTGCCAGCAGTGAACTAGCGGGAGAGTCCTACGAGCAGTACTTC.

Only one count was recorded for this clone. CDR3 in amino acids: CASSEYAGPGTGYGYTF. The CDR3, as DNA: TGTGCCAGCAGTGAATATGCGGGTCCCGGGACAGGCTATGGCTACACCTTC. V gene TRBV25-1 combines with J gene TRBJ1-2; 8 bases match TRBD1. CDR1 and CDR2 (germline): MGHDK, SYGVNS. Trimming removed 0 bases from V and 4 bases from J; junction bases left unmatched: 10. The CDR3 has 17 residues.

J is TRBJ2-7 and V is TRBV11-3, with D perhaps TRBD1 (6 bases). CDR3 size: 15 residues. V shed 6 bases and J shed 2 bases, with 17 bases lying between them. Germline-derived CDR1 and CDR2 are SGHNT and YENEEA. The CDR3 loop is CASSSGTPLPYEQYF. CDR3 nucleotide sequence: TGTGCCAGCAGTTCCGGGACACCTCTCCCCTACGAGCAGTACTTC. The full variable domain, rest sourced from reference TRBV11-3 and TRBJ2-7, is EAGVVQSPRYKIIEKKQPVAFWCNPISGHNTLYWYLQNLGQGPELLIRYENEEAVDDSQLPKDRFSAERLKGVDSTLKIQPAELGDSAVYLCASSSGTPLPYEQYFGPGTRLTVT.

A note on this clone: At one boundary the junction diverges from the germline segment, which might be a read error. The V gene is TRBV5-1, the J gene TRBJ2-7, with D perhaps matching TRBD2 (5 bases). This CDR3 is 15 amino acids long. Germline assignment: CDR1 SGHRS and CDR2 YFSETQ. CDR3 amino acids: CASSPWSGDSSEQYF. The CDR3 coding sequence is TGCGCCAGCAGTCCGTGGAGCGGAGACTCCTCCGAGCAGTACTTC.